The 21 T cell receptor beta chains presented below share a single source sample, sequenced in a study of identical twins. In TCRdb, the 5' RACE reads were re-called with MiXCR into one record per CDR3 protein. The table includes 210,000 or so distinct CDR3 sequences, 6.5% to 8.5% detected once. The sample was also reused in another study, on yellow fever vaccine responses in identical twins.

The specimen was memory (CD45RO+) T cells sorted from blood. These receptors originate from a woman under 30 in good health.

This clonotype was seen a handful of times. The chain recombines TRBV6-2 or TRBV6-3 with TRBJ2-5; 7 nucleotides match TRBD1. CDR3 size: 14 residues. The V gene end was trimmed by 6 bases and the J gene end by 6 bases; junction bases not matched to a gene: 10. The V gene's germline CDR1 is MNHEY and CDR2 SVGEGT. The CDR3 here is CASRKTGTAKTQYF. CDR3 nucleotide sequence: TGTGCCAGCAGGAAGACAGGGACCGCCAAGACCCAGTACTTC.

The chain carries TRBV25-1 and TRBJ2-7, with no clear D. The CDR3 covers 12 residues. Germline assignment: CDR1 MGHDK and CDR2 SYGVNS. Between the trimmed V and J ends, which lost 3 bases and 3 bases, there was a span of 6 bases. The CDR3 DNA sequence: TGTGCCAGCAGTGAGAGTTTCTACGAGCAGTACTTC. It encodes CASSESFYEQYF.

Many counts were recorded for this clonotype. CDR3 sequence reads: CASSLEGTGGNSPLHF. CDR3 coding DNA: TGCGCCAGCAGCTTGGAAGGGACAGGCGGAAATTCACCCCTCCACTTT. The V gene is TRBV5-1, the J gene TRBJ1-6; 8 nucleotides align to TRBD1. Germline V gene sequence: CDR1 SGHRS, CDR2 YFSETQ. Germline trimming cut 0 bases from V and 7 bases from J; bases unmatched to any gene: 6. The CDR3 sequence is 16 residues long.

This clonotype has at least ten counts. The chain links TRBV6-2 or TRBV6-3 to TRBJ2-1; possibly TRBD1 or TRBD2 for D (5 bases each). V shed 6 bases and J shed 10 bases, with 28 bases lying between them. Germline CDR1 MNHEY, CDR2 SVGEGT. This CDR3 is built from 17 residues. The CDR3 region is CASSESLFGASPGEQFF. Written as DNA, the CDR3 is TGTGCCAGCAGCGAATCATTGTTCGGGGCCTCTCCAGGGGAGCAGTTCTTC.

The J gene is TRBJ2-5, the V gene TRBV7-9, with 8 bases that match TRBD1. The length of the CDR3 is 15 residues. Germline-derived CDR1 and CDR2 are SEHNR and FQNEAQ (reference sequence). The ends lost 1 base at V and 2 bases at J; junction bases unmatched: 3. Here the CDR3 reads CASSLGTGFQETQYF. The CDR3 bases are TGTGCCAGCAGCTTAGGGACAGGGTTTCAAGAGACCCAGTACTTC.

The chain recombines TRBV6-1 with TRBJ1-3, with D hard to call. The CDR3 contains 12 residues. The V gene lost 4 bases and the J gene lost 4 bases, with 5 bases spanning the gap. In germline, CDR1 is MNHNS, CDR2 SASEGT. CDR3 protein: CASSGSGNTIYF. The CDR3 DNA follows: TGTGCCAGCAGTGGATCAGGAAACACCATATATTTT.

The chain joins TRBV12-3 or TRBV12-4 to TRBJ2-7; the D gene could be TRBD1 or TRBD2 (5 bases each). The V end lost 6 bases, the J end lost 1 base, and 10 bases lay between the germline ends. The CDR3 consists of 13 residues. The CDR3 region has the DNA TGTGCCAGCAGCCGGGACCATTCCTACGAGCAGTACTTC. It encodes CASSRDHSYEQYF.

This clonotype occurred many times. This chain uses TRBV29-1 with TRBJ2-7, with 9 nucleotides matching TRBD1. The length of the CDR3 is 14 residues. CDR1 is SQVTM, CDR2 ANQGSEA, per germline. Trimming cost V 6 bases and J 3 bases; bases outside gene matches: 9. The CDR3 region has the DNA TGCAGCGTAAGAAGGGGGGGACAGGGCTACGAGCAGTACTTC. Translation gives CSVRRGGQGYEQYF.

The chain carries TRBV15 and TRBJ2-6; 9 bases are a match to TRBD1. With V trimmed by 3 bases and J by 0 bases, 3 bases remained unmatched. The V gene's germline CDR1 is LNHNV and CDR2 YYDKDF (reference sequence). This CDR3 is built from 17 residues. CDR3 in amino acids: CATSSGTGFSGANVLTF. Written as DNA, the CDR3 is TGTGCCACCAGCAGCGGGACAGGGTTCTCTGGGGCCAACGTCCTGACTTTC.

This clonotype was observed at least ten times. V gene TRBV4-1 combines with J gene TRBJ2-5; 11 bases line up with TRBD2. Trimming took 2 bases from V and 5 from J; bases not matched to a gene: 7. The CDR3 totals 16 residues. Germline CDR1 reads MGHRA; CDR2 reads YSYEKL. This CDR3 reads CASSQQLAGDVETQYF. CDR3 sequence (DNA): TGCGCCAGCAGCCAACAACTAGCGGGAGACGTGGAGACCCAGTACTTC.

This clonotype showed up just a few times. The rearrangement links TRBV5-1 to TRBJ2-7, with TRBD1 identical over 9 bases. The CDR3 runs 14 residues. J gave up 6 bases and V 5 bases, and 9 bases lay outside the gene matches. The V gene's germline CDR1 is SGHRS and CDR2 YFSETQ. The CDR3 region has the DNA TGCGCCAGCAGTTCCGGGACAGGGTGGTCCGAGCAGTACTTC. Its protein product is CASSSGTGWSEQYF.

The chain has TRBV3-1 and TRBJ2-5; D remains ambiguous. The V end was cut by 1 base, the J end by 5 bases, with 11 bases between. Germline-derived CDR1 and CDR2 are LGHDT and YNNKEL (reference sequence). The CDR3 is 14 amino acids. As DNA, the CDR3 is TGTGCCAGCAGCCAAGCCAGACCATCGGAGACCCAGTACTTC. It yields the protein CASSQARPSETQYF.

The chain links TRBV11-2 to TRBJ2-3; 8 bases are a match to TRBD1. The CDR3 is 15 amino acids. CDR1 SGHAT and CDR2 FQNNGV come from the germline V gene. The V segment lost 1 base and the J segment 7 bases; nucleotides outside the gene matches: 7. CDR3 sequence reads: CASSLGTGRRNTQYF. CDR3 bases: TGTGCCAGCAGCTTAGGGACAGGGAGGCGTAATACGCAGTATTTT.

The rearrangement joins TRBV28 to TRBJ1-1; no clear D. V dropped 4 bases and J dropped 10 bases, with 22 bases sitting between them. Germline CDR1 is MDHEN and CDR2 is SYDVKM. The CDR3 is 15 residues long. CDR3 DNA: TGTGCCAGCAGTTCCCACTCCGGTAACAAGGCGCCAGCTTTCTTT. Translating gives CASSSHSGNKAPAFF.

This clonotype was seen repeatedly, ten times or more. This chain links TRBV10-3 with TRBJ1-1; D is unresolved. From germline, CDR1 is ENHRY and CDR2 SYGVKD. The CDR3 contains 14 residues. Trimming took off 6 bases at V and 1 base at J, with 12 bases between the two ends. CDR3 bases: TGTGCCATCAGGCCCGTCGCCGCGAACACTGAAGCTTTCTTT. This gives the protein CAIRPVAANTEAFF.

CDR3 bases: TGTGCCAGCAGCTTAAGGACCAGCACAGATACGCAGTATTTT. It yields the protein CASSLRTSTDTQYF. This chain connects TRBV7-9 to TRBJ2-3, with D unclear. This CDR3 is built from 14 residues. The germline V gene has CDR1 SEHNR and CDR2 FQNEAQ (reference sequence). Trimming took off 2 bases at V and 0 bases at J, with 6 bases between the two ends.

The chain employs TRBV2 and TRBJ2-7; D not certain. The CDR3 runs to 11 residues. Germline V CDR1 and CDR2: SNHLY, FYNNEI. Deletions cut 1 base from V and 9 bases from J, with 7 bases between. CDR3 loop: CASSEVVSQYF. The CDR3 DNA follows: TGTGCCAGCAGTGAAGTAGTATCGCAGTACTTC. The entire variable domain, with the rest obtained from reference TRBV2 and TRBJ2-7, is as follows: EPEVTQTPSHQVTQMGQEVILRCVPISNHLYFYWYRQILGQKVEFLVSFYNNEISEKSEIFDDQFSVERPDGSNFTLKIRSTKLEDSAMYFCASSEVVSQYFGPGTRLTVT.

This clonotype was observed a few times. V gene TRBV6-2 or TRBV6-3 combines with J gene TRBJ2-7, with 12 bases fitting TRBD2. Germline loops: CDR1 MNHEY, CDR2 SVGEGT. The CDR3 spans 19 residues. The V segment lost 0 bases and the J segment 4 bases; nucleotides outside the gene matches: 13. The CDR3 loop reads CASSYSTSGSKRSWYEQYF. CDR3 coding DNA: TGTGCCAGCAGTTACTCGACTAGCGGGAGCAAAAGATCGTGGTACGAGCAGTACTTC.

CDR3 loop: CAWSFGSADTQYF. The DNA of the CDR3 is TGTGCCTGGAGTTTCGGGTCCGCAGATACGCAGTATTTT. The chain uses TRBV30 and TRBJ2-3, with D hard to call. There are 13 residues in the CDR3. The germline V gene has CDR1 GTSNPN and CDR2 SVGIG (reference sequence). V dropped 2 bases and J dropped 4 bases, with 10 bases sitting between them.

With regard to this clonotype: The junction departs from germline at one end; a sequencing error may be responsible. This rearrangement joins TRBV12-3 or TRBV12-4 to TRBJ2-1; no reliable D call. This CDR3 is 15 amino acids long. CDR3 loop: CVSSLDRRAYNEQFF. In DNA, the CDR3 is TGTGTCAGCAGTTTAGACCGTCGAGCCTACAATGAGCAGTTCTTC.

This sequence joins TRBV3-1 and TRBJ1-1; a possible D gene is TRBD1 (5 bases). The CDR3 spans 13 residues. Trimming left V 6 bases short and J 4 bases short, with 12 bases between. Germline values: CDR1 LGHDT, CDR2 YNNKEL (reference sequence). The CDR3 nucleotides are TGTGCCAGCAGTTACCGCGGGGGCACTGAAGCTTTCTTT. It yields the protein CASSYRGGTEAFF.